This record covers a single T cell receptor beta chain. This clonotype was found a few times. The antigen it binds to is not known. Within one base of it there is no much larger clone, and no base qualities were kept. The CDR3 holds 16 amino acids from the cysteine to the phenylalanine. CDR3 DNA is the only sequence kept; it has 48 bases, read in frame from the first base. Germline trimming amounts to 7 bases on V and 4 bases on J, with 14 as the count of junction bases outside the gene matches. Based on the germline V gene (reference sequence), the CDR1 and CDR2 sequences are SEHNR and FQNEAQ. The data derive from a study of response to subunit inactivated influenza vaccine (dated by TCRdb to between 2017 and 2018). With respect to the entire study: Deep quantitative T cell receptor repertoire profiling was used in the study to track responses to a trivalent subunit inactivated influenza vaccine. The investigation overall reported the following: According to the authors, only a limited number of new T cells may be recruited by each seasonal influenza vaccination.

Library construction relied on RT-PCR. The instrument given in TCRdb is Illumina HiSeq 2500. TCRdb reanalyzed the raw reads on its own, using fastp at Q25 for trimming and MiXCR for clone calling, and kept in-frame beta chains. A single entry per CDR3 protein holds the most common genes and DNA from its merged rows. Counted in this sample were 550,000 to 650,000 distinct CDR3 sequences; roughly 12% of them appeared once. The ten top clones hold about 9.4% of the sample. The chain couples TRBV7-9 to TRBJ2-7; the central 9 bases match TRBD2. The sequence was obtained from a man in his forties or fifties who received an inactivated influenza vaccine. Donor details come from another sample of the same person, matched by shared clones. The input for sequencing was PBMCs from blood, taken on the day of vaccination. The CDR3 region reads CASTQTGAGGAYEQYF. The DNA sequence is given as TGTGCCAGCACCCAGACGGGGGCGGGAGGGGCATACGAGCAGTACTTC. With the rest looked up from the reference TRBV7-9 and TRBJ2-7 genes rather than sequenced, the full variable domain is DTGVSQNPRHKITKRGQNVTFRCDPISEHNRLYWYRQTLGQGPEFLTYFQNEAQLEKSRLLSDRFSAERPKGSFSTLEIQRTEQGDSAMYLCASTQTGAGGAYEQYFGPGTRLTVT.